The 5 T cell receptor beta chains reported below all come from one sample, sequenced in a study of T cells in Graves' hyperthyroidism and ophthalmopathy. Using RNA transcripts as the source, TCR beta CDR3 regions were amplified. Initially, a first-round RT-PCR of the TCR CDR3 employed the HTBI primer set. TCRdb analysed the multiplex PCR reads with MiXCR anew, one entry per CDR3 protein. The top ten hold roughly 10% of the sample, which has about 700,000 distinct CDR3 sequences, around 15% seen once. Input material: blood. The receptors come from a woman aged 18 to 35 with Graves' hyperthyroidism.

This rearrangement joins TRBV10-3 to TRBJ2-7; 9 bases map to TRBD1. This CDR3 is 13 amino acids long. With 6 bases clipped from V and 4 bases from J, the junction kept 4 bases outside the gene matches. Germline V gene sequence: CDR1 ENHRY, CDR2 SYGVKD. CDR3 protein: CAIRGQGGYEQYF. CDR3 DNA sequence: TGTGCCATCAGGGGACAGGGAGGGTACGAGCAGTACTTC.

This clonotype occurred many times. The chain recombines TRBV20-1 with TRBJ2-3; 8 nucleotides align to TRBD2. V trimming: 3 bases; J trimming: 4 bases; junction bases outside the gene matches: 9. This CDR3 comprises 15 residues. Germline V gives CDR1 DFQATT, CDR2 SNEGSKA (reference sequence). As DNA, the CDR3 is TGCAGTGCTAGTTCTCGAGCGGGAGTTTCAGATACGCAGTATTTT. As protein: CSASSRAGVSDTQYF.

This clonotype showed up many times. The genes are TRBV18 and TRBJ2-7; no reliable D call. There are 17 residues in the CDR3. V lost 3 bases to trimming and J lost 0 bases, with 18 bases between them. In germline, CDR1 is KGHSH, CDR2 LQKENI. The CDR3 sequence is CASSPNHARRSSYEQYF. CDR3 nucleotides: TGTGCCAGCTCACCGAACCACGCTCGACGGAGCTCCTACGAGCAGTACTTC.

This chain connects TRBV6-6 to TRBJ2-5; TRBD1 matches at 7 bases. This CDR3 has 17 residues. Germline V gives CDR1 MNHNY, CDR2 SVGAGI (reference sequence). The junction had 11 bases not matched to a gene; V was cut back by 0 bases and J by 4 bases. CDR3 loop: CASSYSYRQGLGETQYF. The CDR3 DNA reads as TGTGCCAGCAGTTACTCCTATCGACAGGGCCTCGGAGAGACCCAGTACTTC.

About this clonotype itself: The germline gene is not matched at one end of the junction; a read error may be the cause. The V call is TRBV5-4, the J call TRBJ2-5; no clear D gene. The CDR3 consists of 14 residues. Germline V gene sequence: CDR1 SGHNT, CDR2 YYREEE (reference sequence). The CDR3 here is CASSPGERKETQYF. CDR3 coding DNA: TGCGCCAGCAGCCCGGGTGAGAGGAAAGAGACCCAGTACTTC. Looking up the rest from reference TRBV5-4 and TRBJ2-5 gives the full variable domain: ETGVTQSPTHLIKTRGQQVTLRCSSQSGHNTVSWYQQALGQGPQFIFQYYREEENGRGNFPPRFSGLQFPNYSSELNVNALELDDSALYLCASSPGERKETQYFGPGTRLLVL.